The clone carrying this T cell receptor beta chain has just a few counts. Its matching antigen is unknown. Through a sample-barcoded 5' primer and a J-beta primer mix, a second PCR was run for roughly 6 to 12 cycles. TCRdb re-called the 5' RACE reads with MiXCR, one entry per CDR3 protein. This sample has around 1,600,000 distinct CDR3 sequences; roughly 43% occur once, and the top ten carry about 3.8%. Germline CDR1 MNHEY, CDR2 SVGAGI. The V gene lost 11 bases and the J gene lost 2 bases, with 12 bases spanning the gap. CDR3 length: 12 amino acids. PBMCs numbering at least 6.5 million were isolated per sample. These data belong to a study of blood T cells in healthy people across ages. Whole-study results and caveats: Diversity was higher, and naive CD4+ cells more numerous, in long-lived donors than in aged donors. Across the age range, TCR beta diversity per million T cells fell in a roughly linear way. Naive T cell percentage showed a strong correlation with the diversity of TCR beta.

The source material was blood. This receptor was obtained from a woman between 18 and 29 years old in good health. The gene calls are TRBV6-5 and TRBJ2-5; maybe TRBD2 (5 bases). CDR3 DNA sequence: TGTGCCTCTACATCGGGGCAAGAGACCCAGTACTTC. Its translation is CASTSGQETQYF.